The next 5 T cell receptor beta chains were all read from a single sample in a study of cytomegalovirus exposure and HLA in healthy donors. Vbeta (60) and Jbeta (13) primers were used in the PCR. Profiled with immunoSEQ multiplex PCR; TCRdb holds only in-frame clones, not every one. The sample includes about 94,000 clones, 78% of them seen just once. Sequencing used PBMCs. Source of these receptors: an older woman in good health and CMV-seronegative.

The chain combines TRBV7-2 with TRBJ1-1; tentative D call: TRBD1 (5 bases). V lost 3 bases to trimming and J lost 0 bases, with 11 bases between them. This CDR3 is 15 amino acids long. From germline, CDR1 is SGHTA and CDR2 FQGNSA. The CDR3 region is CASSFGGGLNTEAFF. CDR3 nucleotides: TGTGCCAGCAGCTTTGGCGGGGGTCTGAACACTGAAGCTTTCTTT.

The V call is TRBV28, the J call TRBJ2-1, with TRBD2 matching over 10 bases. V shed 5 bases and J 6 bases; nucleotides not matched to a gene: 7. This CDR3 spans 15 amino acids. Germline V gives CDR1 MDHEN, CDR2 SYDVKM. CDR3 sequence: CASSPSGRALNEQFF. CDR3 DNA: TGTGCCAGCAGTCCCAGCGGGAGGGCCCTCAATGAGCAGTTCTTC.

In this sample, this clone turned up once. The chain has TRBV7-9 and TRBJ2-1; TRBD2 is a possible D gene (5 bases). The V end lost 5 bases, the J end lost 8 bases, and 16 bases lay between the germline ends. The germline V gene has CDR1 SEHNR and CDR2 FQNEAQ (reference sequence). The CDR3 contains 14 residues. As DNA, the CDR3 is TGTGCCAGCAGCGATCCACTAGTGGGCTATGAGCAGTTCTTC. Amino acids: CASSDPLVGYEQFF.

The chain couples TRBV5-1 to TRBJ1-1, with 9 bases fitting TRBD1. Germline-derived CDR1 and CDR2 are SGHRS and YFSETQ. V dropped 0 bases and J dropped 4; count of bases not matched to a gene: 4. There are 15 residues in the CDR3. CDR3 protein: CASSLEGQGFTEAFF. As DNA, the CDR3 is TGCGCCAGCAGCTTGGAGGGACAGGGTTTCACTGAAGCTTTCTTT.

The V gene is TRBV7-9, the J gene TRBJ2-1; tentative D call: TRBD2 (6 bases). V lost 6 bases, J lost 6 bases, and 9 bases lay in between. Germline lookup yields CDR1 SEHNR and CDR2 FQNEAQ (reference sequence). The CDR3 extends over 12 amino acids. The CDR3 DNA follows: TGTGCCAGCAGGTCGCGGGGCAATGAGCAGTTCTTC. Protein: CASRSRGNEQFF.